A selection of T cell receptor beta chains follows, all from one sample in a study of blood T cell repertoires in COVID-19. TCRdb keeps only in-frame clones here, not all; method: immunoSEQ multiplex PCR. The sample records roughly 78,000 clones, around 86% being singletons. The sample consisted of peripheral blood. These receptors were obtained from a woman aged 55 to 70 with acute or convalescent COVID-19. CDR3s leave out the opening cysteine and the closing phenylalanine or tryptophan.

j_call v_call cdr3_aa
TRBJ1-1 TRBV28 ASSPAAGNTEAF
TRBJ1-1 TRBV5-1 ASSSSQGARAEAF
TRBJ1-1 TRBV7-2 ASSLQQGTTEAF
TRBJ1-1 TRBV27 ASSFWDRGSTEAF
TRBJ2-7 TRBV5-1 ASSPLQAYEQY
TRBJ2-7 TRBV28 ASSPTGGVSYEQY
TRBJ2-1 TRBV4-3 ASSQERGGAANEQF
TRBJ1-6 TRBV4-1 ASRRTGGRILDNSPLH
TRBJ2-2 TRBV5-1 ASSQGGANTGELF
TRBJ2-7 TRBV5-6 ASSRGAGTSGYEQY
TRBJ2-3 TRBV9 ASTLKGALTDTQY
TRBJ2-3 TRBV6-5 ASSWGLPADTQY
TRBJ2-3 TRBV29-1 SVEGTSGFTDTQY
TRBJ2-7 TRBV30 AWSRDFLPQY
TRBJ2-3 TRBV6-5 ASRTGQLTDTQY
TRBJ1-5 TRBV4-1 ASSQDWTAKQQPQH
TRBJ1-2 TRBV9 ASSVDVTGVYGYT
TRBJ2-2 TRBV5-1 ASSPRDRGTGELF
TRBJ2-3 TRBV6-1 ASSILADRTDTQY
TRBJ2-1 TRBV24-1 ATSDPGLAGNEQF
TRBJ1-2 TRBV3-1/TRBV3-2 ASSQRQGFRYGYT
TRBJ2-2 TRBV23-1 ASSRGAGELF
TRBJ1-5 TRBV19 ASSIERTEVGQPQH
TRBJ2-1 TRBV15 ATSRQQGARNNEQF
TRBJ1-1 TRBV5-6 ASSLWGVDTEAF
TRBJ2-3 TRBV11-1 ASSRLAGGRTDTQY
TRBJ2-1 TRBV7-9 ASSWDRGRNEQF
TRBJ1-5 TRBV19 ASSRQINQPQH